Listed below are T cell receptor beta chains from one sample, sequenced in a study of human T cells and chemical hapten exposure. Each CDR3 protein is one row after TCRdb ran MiXCR on the RACE reads. The sample contains some 84,000 distinct CDR3 sequences, more than 9% of which appear only once. The specimen was whole blood, collected in connection with sensitization to the hapten diphenylcyclopropenone (DPC). These receptors were obtained from a woman aged 45-60 years with alopecia areata. Some clones in this sample may be carry-over from other donors' samples. Both conserved end residues are part of each CDR3. A D gene is named only where the DNA matches it firmly. Not all rows give a size; the values are once, few, many and, for expanded clones, a class.

TRBJ1-5,TRBV6-6,NA,many,CASTGRGSNQPQHF,TGTGCCAGCACCGGCAGGGGTAGCAATCAGCCCCAGCATTTT
TRBJ1-1,TRBV11-2,NA,NA,CASSLDRLPATEAFF,TGTGCCAGCAGCTTAGATCGGCTACCTGCCACTGAAGCTTTCTTT
TRBJ2-6,TRBV23-1,TRBD1,few,CASSQVTGLPASVLTF,TGCGCCAGCAGTCAAGTGACAGGGCTTCCTGCTAGCGTCCTGACTTTC
TRBJ1-5,TRBV28,NA,few,CASSLARGFNQPQHF,TGTGCCAGCAGTTTAGCCAGGGGATTTAATCAGCCCCAGCATTTT
TRBJ1-4,TRBV6-1,NA,many,CASNRLNEKLFF,TGTGCCAGCAACAGGTTAAATGAAAAACTGTTTTTT
TRBJ2-7,TRBV4-2,NA,NA,CASSQGFRSVYEQYF,TGTGCCAGCAGCCAAGGTTTCAGAAGCGTCTACGAGCAGTACTTC
TRBJ2-7,TRBV11-1,NA,few,CASSIDRTYEQYF,TGTGCCAGCAGCATAGACCGGACCTACGAGCAGTACTTC
TRBJ2-7,TRBV27,TRBD2,NA,CASRKATSGSHEQYF,TGTGCCAGCAGGAAAGCGACTAGCGGGAGCCACGAGCAGTACTTC
TRBJ1-1,TRBV4-3,TRBD1,many,CASSQGQAQAFF,TGCGCCAGCAGCCAGGGACAGGCCCAAGCTTTCTTT
TRBJ2-7,TRBV25-1,TRBD2,few,CASTLSGSHEQYF,TGTGCCAGCACCCTCAGCGGGAGCCACGAGCAGTACTTC
TRBJ1-2,TRBV12-3/TRBV12-4,NA,NA,CASSFTGPGGYTF,TGTGCCAGCAGTTTTACAGGTCCGGGAGGCTACACCTTC
TRBJ2-3,TRBV5-1,NA,NA,CASSLGLAKTTDTQYF,TGCGCCAGCAGCTTAGGGCTAGCAAAGACCACAGATACGCAGTATTTT
TRBJ2-7,TRBV5-1,NA,NA,CASSLGIETYEQYF,TGCGCCAGCAGCTTGGGTATTGAAACCTACGAGCAGTACTTC
TRBJ1-4,TRBV4-3,NA,many,CASSQSPATNEKLFF,TGCGCCAGCAGCCAGTCGCCGGCAACTAATGAAAAACTGTTTTTT
TRBJ2-1,TRBV5-1,NA,NA,CASSRDGYNEQFF,TGCGCCAGCAGCAGGGACGGCTACAATGAGCAGTTCTTC
TRBJ2-3,TRBV2,TRBD2,few,CASNLGLAEADTQYF,TGTGCCAGCAATCTGGGACTAGCGGAGGCAGATACGCAGTATTTT
TRBJ2-3,TRBV28,TRBD1,few,CASSFAGTGDFTDTQYF,TGTGCCAGCAGTTTTGCCGGGACAGGGGACTTCACAGATACGCAGTATTTT
TRBJ2-1,TRBV12-5,TRBD2,few,CASGSPPAGVHNEQFF,TGTGCTAGTGGTTCCCCCCCGGCGGGAGTCCACAATGAGCAGTTCTTC
TRBJ1-1,TRBV29-1,NA,few,CSVEDHRETEAFF,TGCAGCGTTGAAGATCACAGGGAGACTGAAGCTTTCTTT
TRBJ1-6,TRBV5-1,NA,many,CASSGDYNSPLHF,TGCGCCAGCTCGGGAGATTATAATTCACCCCTCCACTTT
TRBJ2-7,TRBV5-5,NA,few,CASSLVYRDYNYEQYF,TGTGCCAGCAGCTTGGTGTATCGGGATTACAACTACGAGCAGTACTTC
TRBJ2-1,TRBV28,TRBD2,few,CASSSSGADYNEQFF,TGTGCCAGCAGTTCAAGCGGGGCCGATTACAATGAGCAGTTCTTC
TRBJ2-3,TRBV7-2,NA,many,CASSLGHLLVTDTQYF,TGTGCCAGCAGCTTGGGACACCTCCTCGTCACAGATACGCAGTATTTT
TRBJ1-1,TRBV6-1,NA,many,CASPRGDRLNTEAFF,TGTGCCAGCCCCCGGGGGGACCGCTTGAACACTGAAGCTTTCTTT
TRBJ2-3,TRBV29-1,NA,few,CSGKLPGGTDTQYF,TGCAGCGGGAAGCTTCCAGGGGGCACAGATACGCAGTATTTT
TRBJ2-6,TRBV4-1,TRBD1,many,CASSQAPKQGAGANVLTF,TGCGCCAGCAGCCAAGCTCCAAAACAGGGGGCTGGGGCCAACGTCCTGACTTTC
TRBJ2-7,TRBV20-1,TRBD1,NA,CSAESGTGLREQYF,TGCAGTGCTGAATCCGGGACAGGGCTAAGAGAGCAGTACTTC
TRBJ2-2,TRBV27,NA,many,CASSPMQGFGELFF,TGTGCCAGCAGCCCCATGCAAGGTTTCGGGGAGCTGTTTTTT
TRBJ2-1,TRBV20-1,TRBD2,NA,CSAMAGLAGISYNEQFF,TGCAGTGCTATGGCGGGACTAGCGGGAATCTCCTACAATGAGCAGTTCTTC
TRBJ2-3,TRBV4-1,TRBD2,NA,CASSQEYLAGGSDTQYF,TGCGCCAGCAGCCAAGAATATCTAGCGGGAGGGTCAGATACGCAGTATTTT
TRBJ2-1,TRBV20-1,NA,few,CSARDGGLGQFF,TGCAGTGCTAGAGATGGGGGGCTGGGGCAGTTCTTC
TRBJ1-1,TRBV7-2,NA,many,CASSLVVNTEAFF,TGTGCCAGCAGCTTAGTGGTGAACACTGAAGCTTTCTTT
TRBJ2-1,TRBV6-2/TRBV6-3,TRBD2,many,CASSYQLAGPVSYNEQFF,TGTGCCAGCAGTTACCAACTAGCGGGACCTGTGTCCTACAATGAGCAGTTCTTC
TRBJ2-7,TRBV3-1,TRBD2,NA,CASSPEAGTTYEQYF,TGTGCCAGCAGCCCAGAAGCGGGAACAACCTACGAGCAGTACTTC
TRBJ2-1,TRBV7-9,TRBD2,NA,CASSHSIAGAFRFYNEQFF,TGTGCCAGCAGCCACTCAATAGCGGGAGCATTTAGATTTTACAATGAGCAGTTCTTC
TRBJ1-2,TRBV12-3/TRBV12-4,NA,many,CASSFGGYGYTF,TGTGCCAGCAGTTTTGGGGGATATGGCTACACCTTC
TRBJ1-4,TRBV12-3/TRBV12-4,NA,few,CASSLAMAEKLFF,TGTGCCAGCAGTTTGGCCATGGCAGAAAAACTGTTTTTT
TRBJ2-3,TRBV29-1,TRBD2,few,CSVNSGRFNTQYF,TGCAGCGTTAATAGCGGGAGGTTTAATACGCAGTATTTT
TRBJ2-1,TRBV7-9,NA,many,CASSLSVGNNEQFF,TGTGCCAGCAGCCTCTCTGTCGGCAACAATGAGCAGTTCTTC
TRBJ2-7,TRBV11-2,TRBD2,NA,CASSSDSGGYEQYF,TGTGCCAGCAGCTCGGACTCGGGGGGCTACGAGCAGTACTTC
TRBJ2-1,TRBV4-1,TRBD1,many,CASSATGTGSHNEQFF,TGCGCCAGCAGTGCGACCGGGACAGGGTCCCACAATGAGCAGTTCTTC
TRBJ2-7,TRBV7-2,TRBD1,NA,CASSPDRGTSEQYF,TGTGCCAGCAGCCCGGACAGGGGAACCTCCGAGCAGTACTTC
TRBJ2-7,TRBV5-1,TRBD1,NA,CASSHGQGFSEQYF,TGCGCCAGCAGCCACGGACAGGGTTTTAGTGAGCAGTACTTC
TRBJ2-7,TRBV2,TRBD1,many,CASKTGGAGFRQYF,TGTGCCAGCAAAACAGGGGGCGCAGGTTTCCGGCAGTACTTC
TRBJ2-1,TRBV6-1,TRBD2,many,CASLQAGAYNEQFF,TGTGCCAGCCTACAGGCGGGAGCCTACAATGAGCAGTTCTTC
TRBJ2-3,TRBV7-2,NA,many,CASRRGTYLSTDTQYF,TGTGCCAGCAGACGAGGGACCTACCTATCCACAGATACGCAGTATTTT
TRBJ1-1,TRBV6-5,NA,NA,CASSWGTEAFF,TGTGCCAGCAGTTGGGGCACTGAAGCTTTCTTT
TRBJ2-2,TRBV7-7,NA,NA,CASSLTPNTGELFF,TGTGCCAGCAGCCTTACTCCGAACACCGGGGAGCTGTTTTTT
TRBJ2-7,TRBV28,NA,few,CASTGRSVYEQYF,TGTGCCAGTACAGGGAGGAGTGTCTACGAGCAGTACTTC
TRBJ1-3,TRBV14,NA,many,CASSQDRVGAGNTIYF,TGTGCCAGCAGCCAAGATCGGGTAGGGGCTGGAAACACCATATATTTT
TRBJ2-1,TRBV5-1,TRBD2,NA,CASSFGLAGDEQFF,TGCGCCAGCAGCTTCGGACTAGCGGGAGACGAGCAGTTCTTC
TRBJ1-1,TRBV2,TRBD1,NA,CASKGTGGSTEAFF,TGTGCCAGCAAAGGGACAGGGGGTAGCACTGAAGCTTTCTTT
TRBJ1-6,TRBV7-2,NA,few,CASSLVLQGNSPLHF,TGTGCCAGCAGCTTAGTTTTGCAGGGAAACTCACCCCTCCACTTT
TRBJ2-3,TRBV7-6,NA,few,CASSLGHRRTDTQYF,TGTGCCAGCAGCTTGGGACACCGCCGCACAGATACGCAGTATTTT
TRBJ2-6,TRBV7-9,NA,many,CASSPPSSGANVLTF,TGTGCCAGCAGCCCTCCAAGCTCTGGGGCCAACGTCCTGACTTTC